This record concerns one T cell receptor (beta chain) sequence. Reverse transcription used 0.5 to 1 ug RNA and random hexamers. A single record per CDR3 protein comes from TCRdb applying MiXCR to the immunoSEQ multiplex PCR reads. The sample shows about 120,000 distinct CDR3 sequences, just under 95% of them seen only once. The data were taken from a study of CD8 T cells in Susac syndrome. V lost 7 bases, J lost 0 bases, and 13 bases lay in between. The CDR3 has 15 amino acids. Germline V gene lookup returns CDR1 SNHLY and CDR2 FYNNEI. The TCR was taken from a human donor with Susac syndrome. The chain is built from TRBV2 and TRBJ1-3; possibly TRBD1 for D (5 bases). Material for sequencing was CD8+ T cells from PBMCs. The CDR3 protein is CASMGVPPSGNTIYF. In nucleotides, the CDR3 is TGTGCCAGCATGGGGGTCCCCCCCTCTGGAAACACCATATATTTT.